This record covers a single T cell receptor beta chain. This sample was taken from a study of blood T cell repertoires in COVID-19. Study-wide background: The United States, Italy and Spain provided the acute and convalescent COVID-19 samples. Sources were T cells, B-cell-depleted T cells, or PBMCs; the material itself was cDNA or gDNA.

This CDR3 comprises 13 residues. With V trimmed by 7 bases and J by 4 bases, 9 bases remained unmatched. CDR1 SQVTM and CDR2 ANQGSEA come from the germline V gene. The authors' processing: Estimation of nucleated cell counts relied on the amplification of reference gene primers. The method was immunoSEQ multiplex PCR; TCRdb's version includes in-frame clones alone and lacks a portion of them. Clonal size and the V and J genes are those of that table, whereas D and trimming came from the DNA. Of fewer than 200,000 clones listed, 80% are singletons. The specimen sequenced was peripheral blood. The source is a man aged 65-85 years with active or convalescent COVID-19. The V call is TRBV29-1, the J call TRBJ2-5; 7 positions agree with TRBD1. The CDR3 DNA is TGCAGCGCTGCCGGGACAGATGGAGAGACCCAGTACTTC. Amino acids: CSAAGTDGETQYF.